The T cell receptor beta chain described here comes from a study of blood T cell repertoires in COVID-19. As for the study in general: COVID-19 samples, acute and convalescent, were from the United States, Italy and Spain. PBMCs, B-cell-depleted T cells, or T cells provided the cDNA or gDNA that made up the material.

There are 14 residues in the CDR3. The V and J ends lost 2 bases and 0 bases respectively, with 6 bases between them. Per the germline V gene, CDR1 is SGDLS and CDR2 is YYNGEE. Original processing notes: For nucleated cells, counts were estimated from reference gene primer amplification. The data were produced by immunoSEQ multiplex PCR, yet TCRdb's version contains in-frame clones alone and is incomplete. For V, J and clone size, that table is used; D and trimming come from the DNA. The sample consists of about 220,000 clones, 80% to 90% of them appearing once. This chain links TRBV9 with TRBJ1-3; D not certain. The receptor comes from a woman aged 50 to 60 with acute or convalescent COVID-19. The sample taken for sequencing was peripheral blood. In DNA form, the CDR3 reads TGTGCCAGCAGCGTTTCGTACTCTGGAAACACCATATATTTT. Protein: CASSVSYSGNTIYF.